This is a list of T cell receptor beta chains from one sample in a study of T cells in Graves' hyperthyroidism and ophthalmopathy. TCRdb processed the multiplex PCR reads anew with MiXCR; each CDR3 protein has one entry. The sample has roughly 520,000 distinct CDR3 sequences, approximately 24% seen once. Sequenced material: blood. These receptors all stem from a woman in her 30s with Graves' ophthalmopathy. The CDR3 runs from the conserved cysteine through the conserved F or W. D genes are given only for firm matches. For some rows the clone size is stated as once, few or many, or as a class when expanded; others skip it.

NA | TRBJ2-7 | TRBD2 | TRBV6-1 | CASSRLAGEYFSYEQYF | TGTGCCAGCAGCAGACTAGCGGGAGAATATTTTTCCTACGAGCAGTACTTC
many | TRBJ2-5 | TRBD1 | TRBV24-1 | CATSDLGQGLEETQYF | TGTGCCACCAGTGATCTTGGACAGGGATTGGAAGAGACCCAGTACTTC
many | TRBJ1-2 | NA | TRBV4-3 | CASSQDGQSYGCTF | TGCGCCAGCAGCCAAGACGGACAGTCCTATGGCTGCACCTTC
many | TRBJ1-1 | NA | TRBV20-1 | CSGNRADTEAFF | TGCAGTGGGAACAGGGCGGACACTGAAGCTTTCTTT
few | TRBJ1-5 | TRBD1 | TRBV6-2/TRBV6-3 | CASSYLGTGDQPQHF | TGTGCCAGCAGTTACCTCGGGACAGGGGATCAGCCCCAGCATTTT
many | TRBJ1-1 | NA | TRBV4-2 | CASSTRDRRTEAFF | TGTGCCAGCAGCACTCGCGACAGACGAACTGAAGCTTTCTTT
NA | TRBJ2-5 | TRBD2 | TRBV9 | CASSVAAGGETQYF | TGTGCCAGCAGCGTAGCAGCGGGGGGAGAGACCCAGTACTTC
many | TRBJ2-7 | TRBD2 | TRBV9 | CASSVGGSSYEQYF | TGTGCCAGCAGTGTCGGGGGGAGCTCCTACGAGCAGTACTTC
many | TRBJ2-7 | TRBD1 | TRBV7-3 | CASSPWDRTGEQYF | TGTGCCAGCAGCCCCTGGGACAGGACTGGCGAGCAGTACTTC
many | TRBJ2-2 | NA | TRBV6-5 | CASTPRVGDTGELFF | TGTGCCAGCACCCCTAGGGTGGGGGACACCGGGGAGCTGTTTTTT
NA | TRBJ1-2 | TRBD1 | TRBV6-2/TRBV6-3 | CASRLYPGGASANYGYTF | TGTGCCAGCAGACTATATCCAGGGGGCGCCTCGGCTAACTATGGCTACACCTTC
NA | TRBJ2-6 | NA | TRBV24-1 | CATSDGGLGGANVLTF | TGTGCCACCAGTGATGGGGGGCTAGGGGGGGCCAACGTCCTGACTTTC